Following are 4 T cell receptor beta chains from one sample sequenced in a study of blood T cells in healthy people across ages (dated by TCRdb to between 2014 and 2016). The library was produced with 5' RACE. TCRdb names Illumina HiSeq 2500 as the instrument used. The second PCR ran for roughly 7 to 12 cycles and used a J-beta primer mix along with a sample-barcoded 5' primer. TCRdb ran its own pipeline on the public reads, namely fastp trimming at Q25 and MiXCR clone calling, and kept in-frame beta chains. Duplicate CDR3 protein sequences are folded into a single record with the most common DNA and genes. For this sample there are more than 1,000,000 distinct CDR3 sequences; 20% to 25% appear just once. The top ten clonotypes cover approximately 0.7% of the sample. These records were also assigned to another study, of T cells of mothers and their children.

Sequenced material: blood. The receptors originated from a girl aged 2 to 10 in good health.

V usage is TRBV3-1 and J usage is TRBJ2-5; 13 bases line up with TRBD2. Germline V lookup: CDR1 LGHDT, CDR2 YNNKEL (reference sequence). The CDR3 spans 19 residues. The ends lost 1 base at V and 1 base at J; junction bases unmatched: 9. CDR3 residues: CASSQAPYGTSGTQETQYF. CDR3 DNA: TGTGCCAGCAGCCAAGCCCCCTATGGGACTAGCGGGACCCAAGAGACCCAGTACTTC.

The sample holds a few counts of this clonotype. The rearrangement uses TRBV4-1 and TRBJ2-5; no firm D call. The DNA end is more similar to TRBJ2-1, so the J call may be wrong. CDR1 and CDR2 (germline): MGHRA, YSYEKL. CDR3 length: 14 amino acids. CDR3 in amino acids: CASSQDGRRFEQFF. As DNA, the CDR3 is TGCGCCAGCAGCCAAGATGGTAGGCGATTTGAGCAGTTCTTC.

Only a few counts were recorded for this clonotype. The junction departs from germline at one end; a sequencing error may be responsible. The chain employs TRBV18 and TRBJ2-7; the match to TRBD2 covers 8 bases. Looked up from germline, CDR1 is KGHSH and CDR2 is LQKENI. The CDR3 has 14 amino acids. CDR3 sequence (DNA): TGCGCCAGCTCACCCACTAGCGGAAATTACGAGCAGTACTTC. Its protein is CASSPTSGNYEQYF.

This clonotype turned up a few times. The gene calls are TRBV4-3 and TRBJ2-2; D not certain. Between the trimmed V and J ends, which lost 4 bases and 6 bases, there was a span of 15 bases. The germline CDR1 and CDR2 sequences are LGHNA and YSLEER. This CDR3 has 15 residues. CDR3 nucleotides: TGCGCCAGCAGCCCTACCTTGGTGGGTGCCGGGGAGCTGTTTTTT. Translation gives CASSPTLVGAGELFF.